The 8 T cell receptor beta chains presented below share a single source sample, sequenced in a study of T cells after yellow fever vaccination. Via MiXCR, TCRdb re-called the 5' RACE reads, giving one row per CDR3 protein. The sample lists about 68,000 distinct CDR3 sequences, about 6.5% occurring once. The sequenced sample was CD8+ T cells sorted from PBMCs, obtained 35 to 50 days after the first yellow fever vaccination. Every receptor here comes from a young man who received the YFV17D yellow fever vaccine.

The sample holds many counts of this clonotype. The chain employs TRBV2 and TRBJ2-1, with D perhaps TRBD1 (5 bases). Per germline, CDR1 SNHLY and CDR2 FYNNEI. V gave up 2 bases and J gave up 5 bases, with 13 bases separating them. This CDR3 spans 15 amino acids. CDR3 amino acids: CASSEYRQLNNEQFF. The CDR3 nucleotides are TGTGCCAGCAGTGAATACCGACAGTTAAACAATGAGCAGTTCTTC.

This clonotype occurred many times. This chain joins TRBV24-1 and TRBJ2-3; maybe TRBD2 (7 bases). Per the germline V gene, CDR1 is KGHDR and CDR2 is SFDVKD. Trimming took 3 bases from V and 2 from J, leaving 17 bases between them. The CDR3 is 17 amino acids. CDR3 sequence reads: CATSDPVGGPITDTQYF. The DNA for the CDR3 is TGTGCCACCAGTGATCCCGTCGGGGGGCCGATCACAGATACGCAGTATTTT.

This clonotype has a count of ten or more. V and J are TRBV6-5 and TRBJ2-2; TRBD2 aligns across 9 bases. Trimming took 2 bases from V and 0 from J; bases not matched to a gene: 7. There are 18 residues in the CDR3. Germline V gene sequence: CDR1 MNHEY, CDR2 SVGAGI. CDR3 DNA: TGTGCCAGCAGTTACCGGCTAGCGGGGCCCCCGAACACCGGGGAGCTGTTTTTT. The encoded protein is CASSYRLAGPPNTGELFF.

This clonotype was observed many times. V is TRBV2 and J is TRBJ2-3; possibly TRBD1 for D (6 bases). The CDR3 length is 14 residues. Germline CDR1 is SNHLY and CDR2 is FYNNEI. V was cut by 10 bases and J by 7 bases, with 21 bases left in between. DNA for the CDR3: TGTGCCACCACACCGGGACAAGGTCTCCATACGCAGTATTTT. Encoded protein: CATTPGQGLHTQYF. Together with reference TRBV2 and TRBJ2-3, the CDR3 gives the full variable domain: EPEVTQTPSHQVTQMGQEVILRCVPISNHLYFYWYRQILGQKVEFLVSFYNNEISEKSEIFDDQFSVERPDGSNFTLKIRSTKLEDSAMYFCATTPGQGLHTQYFGPGTRLTVL.

Worth noting for this clonotype: This could be a read error, since a much larger clone is one nucleotide away. The chain joins TRBV11-2 to TRBJ1-1; TRBD1 matches at 7 bases. Per germline, CDR1 SGHAT and CDR2 FQNNGV. The length of the CDR3 is 15 residues. DNA of the CDR3: TGTGCCAGCAGCTTAGGGGAAGGGGGCGGCACTCAAGCTTTCTTT. Amino acid sequence: CASSLGEGGGTQAFF.

In this sample, this clonotype turned up many times. The chain recombines TRBV11-2 with TRBJ2-3, with D maybe TRBD2 (5 bases). CDR1 is SGHAT, CDR2 FQNNGV, per germline. The CDR3 runs 14 residues. Trimming took off 3 bases at V and 6 bases at J, with 13 bases between the two ends. The CDR3 loop is CASSFGLARDTQYF. CDR3 bases: TGTGCCAGCAGCTTCGGGCTAGCCCGTGATACGCAGTATTTT.

This clonotype has a count of ten or more. This chain links TRBV10-3 with TRBJ2-7; TRBD2 might be the D (5 bases). The CDR3 sequence is 15 residues long. Germline V gene data show CDR1 as ENHRY and CDR2 as SYGVKD. V lost 3 bases and J 4 bases, leaving 16 bases between the germline ends. CDR3 in DNA: TGTGCCATCAGTGACCCCGGAGAGGGTTTTTACGAGCAGTACTTC. Protein: CAISDPGEGFYEQYF.

The chain joins TRBV13 to TRBJ2-3; D perhaps matches TRBD1 (5 bases). The CDR3 has 13 amino acids. Trimming pared 4 bases from V and 6 bases from J, leaving 11 bases between. Germline assignment: CDR1 PRHDT and CDR2 FYEKMQ (reference sequence). The CDR3 sequence is CASSWKGLDTQYF. In DNA form, the CDR3 reads TGTGCCAGCAGCTGGAAGGGGTTGGATACGCAGTATTTT.